The text below deals with one TCR beta chain. The target of this receptor is not known. Qualities for individual bases were not recorded, and no much larger clone is one base off. The intended sense of this specimen's time point label: blood 4 weeks post-SBRT, at nephrectomy. This sample's treatment or condition label indicates: 15 Gy SBRT to primary tumor, nephrectomy 4 weeks later. The samples were obtained from a clinical trial, where primary renal cell carcinomas were treated with 15 Gy stereotactic body radiation therapy and then removed by nephrectomy 4 weeks afterward. To follow tumor-enriched clonotypes, peripheral blood was collected serially from radiation-treated patients at baseline and again at 2 weeks and 4 weeks after SBRT. Every patient's renal cell carcinoma showed clear cell pathology. Genomic DNA for TCR sequencing was prepared using the QIAamp DNA Blood Mini Kit (Qiagen). The analyses included only samples that passed all quality control checks.

This entry comes from a study of radiation and T cells in renal cell carcinoma (dated by TCRdb to the early 2020s). The study in broad terms: TCR beta sequencing covered some 55 samples in total, comprising 25 or so tumors and approximately 27 peripheral blood samples. The last blood draw happened 4 weeks after radiation, timed to coincide with nephrectomy. Across all 53 samples, 4,016,671 unique CDR3 nucleotide sequences encoding around 2.8 million unique CDR3 amino acid sequences were identified.

There are 15 amino acids in the CDR3, from cysteine to phenylalanine inclusive. The entry retains the CDR3 DNA only, 45 bases that are in frame from base 1. As encoded in the germline V gene, CDR1 is SGHTA while CDR2 is FQGNSA. V was cut back by 3 bases and J by 1 base, leaving a gap of 10 bases between them. TCR beta libraries were generated from genomic DNA with the immunoSEQ kit, following the manufacturer's recommendations. To prepare the libraries, a first multiplex PCR with proprietary primers was run, followed by a second PCR that added unique barcodes, and a bead cleanup was done after each round. Each sample batch included a kit-provided positive control reaction and a negative control reaction. The final libraries were assessed on an Agilent 4200 TapeStation D1000 ScreenTape, pooled by volume, and quantified by qPCR. An Illumina NextSeq500 fitted with a MidOutput 150-cycle cartridge performed the sequencing, running 156 Read1 cycles and 15 Index1 cycles with the kit's custom primers. The pooled library was loaded at 0.8 to 1 pM, with a roughly 21% PhiX control spiked in. In the source study's methods: The vendor-processed data were analyzed in R, and a clonotype was defined as all T cells that share the same CDR3 nucleotide sequence. In the clone abundance analyses, frequencies were normalized to the 10,000 most abundant clones in each sample. Public T cell clones, which averaged fewer than five per sample, were excluded before analysis. Tumor-enriched and baseline blood-enriched clonotypes were defined by at least a 32-fold difference in abundance between compartments. Clonotypes expanded or contracted between blood time points were identified with a beta-binomial differential abundance model. Similarity between tumor and blood repertoires was quantified using the Baroni-Urbani and Buser coefficient, and groups were compared with two-tailed Wilcoxon tests in R. Entries here come from immuneACCESS through TCRdb and include only in-frame sequences with V and J called. Some clones fail to appear in such tables; in the studies checked, an unresolved V gene covers under half of the shortfall, and the cause of the remainder is unknown. The DNA was the basis for D and trimming; V, J and clone size are from that table. The sample table lists some 150,000 clones, 70% to 90% of them with a count of one. Less than 20% of the sample is in the top ten clones.

The paper's findings and limits, for the study overall: In blood, the top tumor clonotypes increased between baseline and 2 weeks post-radiation and then shrank by 4 weeks, which suggests that tumor-resident clones expanded only transiently. Dynamics of the blood repertoire were not tracked past 4 weeks after treatment. No pretreatment tumor biopsies were available, so the baseline intratumoral presence of clonotypes could not be determined. Effects of radiation dose or scheduling on the TCR repertoire could not be addressed with the single-armed trial design.

This receptor was obtained from a woman between 45 and 65 years old with renal cell carcinoma. The sequenced sample was blood, obtained from a patient whose treatment included radiotherapy and nephrectomy. The V and J segments used are TRBV7-2 and TRBJ1-3; matching of 5 bases hints at TRBD1 as the D gene. The nucleotides read TGTGCCAGCAGCTTCCGGGGGGGATCTGGAAACACCATATATTTT. This gives the protein CASSFRGGSGNTIYF.